The 29 T cell receptor beta chains presented below share a single source sample, sequenced in a study of blood T cell repertoires in COVID-19. Sequencing was performed with immunoSEQ multiplex PCR; in TCRdb, only in-frame clones are kept and a portion is missing. In the table there are more than 150,000 clones, around 91% of which are singletons. Sample: peripheral blood. All receptors come from a man in his fifties or sixties with acute or convalescent COVID-19.

The V gene is TRBV6-9, the J gene TRBJ2-7, with D unclear. Trimming shortened V by 10 bases and J by 3 bases, and 16 bases separated the two germline ends. CDR1 and CDR2 from the germline V gene are MNHGY and SVAAGI. The length of the CDR3 is 13 residues. CDR3: CATHYPGNYEQYV. CDR3 sequence (DNA): TGTGCCACCCACTACCCCGGCAACTACGAGCAGTACGTC.

The rearrangement joins TRBV30 to TRBJ1-5; 10 nucleotides line up with TRBD1. In germline, CDR1 is GTSNPN, CDR2 SVGIG (reference sequence). CDR3 length equals 18 residues. After removal of 1 base from V and 2 bases from J, the junction contained 11 bases not matched to a gene. In nucleotides, the CDR3 is TGTGCCTGGAGTGACGGGACAGGGGTGAGGAAAGGCAATCAGCCCCAGCATTTT. Its translation is CAWSDGTGVRKGNQPQHF.

The V call is TRBV2, the J call TRBJ1-1; TRBD1 agrees at 7 bases. V shed 0 bases, J shed 0 bases, and the junction held 7 bases outside the gene matches. The germline V gene has CDR1 SNHLY and CDR2 FYNNEI. The length of the CDR3 is 17 residues. CDR3 loop: CASSEAGTAAMNTEAFF. For the CDR3, the DNA is TGTGCCAGCAGTGAAGCTGGGACAGCTGCAATGAACACTGAAGCTTTCTTT.

J is TRBJ1-5 and V is TRBV14; maybe TRBD1 (6 bases). Trimming took off 10 bases at V and 0 bases at J, with 16 bases between the two ends. Germline CDR1 reads SGHDN; CDR2 reads FVKESK. The CDR3 is made up of 15 amino acids. CDR3 DNA sequence: TGTGCCACCAGGGGAGGGAACGATAGCAATCAGCCCCAGCATTTT. This codes for CATRGGNDSNQPQHF.

The genes are TRBV3-1 (or the pseudogene TRBV3-2) and TRBJ1-1; D is undetermined. Germline CDR1 LGHDT, CDR2 YNNKEL (reference sequence). This CDR3 comprises 16 residues. Trimming took off 0 bases at V and 0 bases at J, with 11 bases between the two ends. CDR3 DNA: TGTGCCAGCAGCCAAGATATTCGGGAAGTGAACACTGAAGCTTTCTTT. Protein: CASSQDIREVNTEAFF.

The gene calls are TRBV5-1 and TRBJ1-4; no clear D. V was cut by 3 bases and J by 3 bases, with 15 bases left in between. The CDR3 extends over 16 amino acids. Per the germline V gene, CDR1 is SGHRS and CDR2 is YFSETQ. Here the CDR3 DNA reads TGCGCCAGCAGCTCGGGGAATACAGCGTCTAATGAAAAACTGTTTTTT. Protein product: CASSSGNTASNEKLFF.

This clone has only a few counts. V and J are TRBV7-3 and TRBJ2-1; D possibly corresponds to TRBD2 (6 bases). V was clipped by 0 bases and J by 7 bases, with 10 bases between them. The CDR3 totals 14 residues. Germline V CDR1 and CDR2: SGHTA, FQGTGA. The CDR3 reads CASSLTSSVNEQFF. The CDR3 DNA reads TGTGCCAGCAGCTTAACTTCTAGCGTAAATGAGCAGTTCTTC.

On this clone itself: Sequence at one end of the junction differs from germline and may be a read error. The chain carries TRBV7-7 and TRBJ2-5, with TRBD2 matching 10 bases. Germline loops: CDR1 SSHAT, CDR2 FNYEAQ (reference sequence). The CDR3 is made up of 16 amino acids. CDR3 sequence (DNA): TGTGCTAGCAGCTTAGGAGCGGGGGGGTCACAAGAGACCCAGTACTTC. Amino acids: CASSLGAGGSQETQYF.

The chain is built from TRBV18 and TRBJ1-4; the D gene is possibly TRBD1 (5 bases). CDR3 size: 14 residues. Germline V gives CDR1 KGHSH, CDR2 LQKENI. Trimming shortened V by 3 bases and J by 3 bases, and 8 bases separated the two germline ends. CDR3 in amino acids: CASSPGQPNEKLFF. For the CDR3, the DNA is TGTGCCAGCTCACCGGGGCAGCCTAATGAAAAACTGTTTTTT.

V usage is TRBV6-2 or TRBV6-3 and J usage is TRBJ1-1; 7 bases line up with TRBD1. The CDR3 is 14 residues long. The germline CDR1 and CDR2 sequences are MNHEY and SVGEGT. The V and J ends lost 2 bases and 1 base, in that order; junction bases with no gene match: 1. CDR3: CASSYHRGNTEAFF. The CDR3 DNA follows: TGTGCCAGCAGTTACCACAGGGGGAACACTGAAGCTTTCTTT.

V gene TRBV6-6 combines with J gene TRBJ2-7, with a tentative D call TRBD2 (5 bases). Trimming pared 5 bases from V and 2 bases from J, leaving 7 bases between. Germline assignment: CDR1 MNHNY and CDR2 SVGAGI (reference sequence). This CDR3 contains 12 residues. In DNA, the CDR3 is TGTGCCAGCAGTACCGGGACCTACGAGCAGTACGTC. Amino acid sequence: CASSTGTYEQYV.

For this clone: This same CDR3 is encoded by further DNA sequences in the sample. This chain joins TRBV18 and TRBJ2-1; 7 nucleotides match TRBD1. V was pared by 6 bases and J by 2 bases, with 7 bases of the junction left unmatched. CDR1 and CDR2 (germline): KGHSH, LQKENI. CDR3 length: 15 amino acids. CDR3 nucleotides: TGTGCCAGCTCCCCCCCGGGACAGACCTACAATGAGCAGTTCTTC. Translating gives CASSPPGQTYNEQFF.

The chain carries TRBV27 and TRBJ1-4, with TRBD1 matching over 7 bases. Germline V CDR1 and CDR2: MNHEY, SMNVEV (reference sequence). There are 17 residues in the CDR3. J lost 7 bases, V lost 5 bases, and 16 bases had no gene match. DNA of the CDR3: TGTGCCAGCAGTCCCGAACCGACAGGGATCCGTGGTGAAAAACTGTTTTTT. It encodes CASSPEPTGIRGEKLFF.

The table lists this clone with a count of one. V usage is TRBV5-5 and J usage is TRBJ1-4, with a possible D match to TRBD1 (5 bases). CDR1 and CDR2 from the germline V gene are SGHKS and YYEKEE (reference sequence). Trimming cost V 1 base and J 0 bases, with 13 bases left between them. The CDR3 has 17 amino acids. Here the CDR3 DNA reads TGTGCCAGCAGCTTGTTGAGGGGAGGGGCAACTAATGAAAAACTGTTTTTT. Residues: CASSLLRGGATNEKLFF.

The chain uses TRBV7-2 and TRBJ1-6; D may be TRBD1 (5 bases). CDR1 is SGHTA, CDR2 FQGNSA, per germline. Trimming pared 4 bases from V and 3 bases from J, leaving 10 bases between. This CDR3 has 15 amino acids. CDR3 coding DNA: TGTGCCAGCAGCTCTTTCCAGGGCTATAATTCACCCCTCCACTTT. It codes for CASSSFQGYNSPLHF.

The V and J genes are TRBV28 and TRBJ1-1, with TRBD1 matching over 7 bases. CDR3 length equals 18 residues. The germline gives CDR1 MDHEN, CDR2 SYDVKM. J gave up 3 bases and V 3 bases, and 16 bases lay outside the gene matches. The CDR3 DNA reads TGTGCCAGCAGTTTCCAAAGACCACGACAGGGTTCGGACACTGAAGCTTTCTTT. Translation gives CASSFQRPRQGSDTEAFF.

The chain is built from TRBV13 and TRBJ1-2; D gene unclear. The CDR3 is 12 amino acids. V was shortened by 4 bases and J by 3 bases, with 6 bases between the two germline ends. Germline V gene sequence: CDR1 PRHDT, CDR2 FYEKMQ (reference sequence). In DNA form, the CDR3 reads TGTGCCAGCAGCTCCCCTTACTATGGCTACACCTTC. It yields the protein CASSSPYYGYTF. Complete variable domain (other parts from reference TRBV13 and TRBJ1-2): AAGVIQSPRHLIKEKRETATLKCYPIPRHDTVYWYQQGPGQDPQFLISFYEKMQSDKGSIPDRFSAQQFSDYHSELNMSSLELGDSALYFCASSSPYYGYTFGSGTRLTVV.

The chain uses TRBV5-1 and TRBJ2-3; D may be TRBD1 (6 bases). The germline V gene has CDR1 SGHRS and CDR2 YFSETQ. The V end lost 5 bases, the J end lost 1 base, and 11 bases lay between the germline ends. This CDR3 has 14 residues. Here the CDR3 DNA reads TGCGCCAGCAGAGATTGGACAGGCACAGATACGCAGTATTTT. Encoded protein: CASRDWTGTDTQYF.

In its sample, this clone was seen a few times. CDR3 coding DNA: TGTGCCACCAGTGAGGCCGGGACAGGATTTAGCAATCAGCCCCAGCATTTT. It yields the protein CATSEAGTGFSNQPQHF. This chain uses TRBV24-1 with TRBJ1-5, with 8 bases aligning to TRBD1. Germline trimming cut 4 bases from V and 0 bases from J; bases unmatched to any gene: 7. The V gene's germline CDR1 is KGHDR and CDR2 SFDVKD. The CDR3 consists of 17 residues.

The J gene is TRBJ2-5, the V gene TRBV7-2; TRBD2 matches at 10 bases. The CDR3 runs to 16 residues. The germline V gene encodes CDR1 SGHTA and CDR2 FQGNSA. The trim removed 4 bases at V and 2 bases at J, leaving 7 bases unmatched. The CDR3 DNA sequence: TGTGCCAGCAGCTATGTGTTAGCGGGGGGTCAAGAGACCCAGTACTTC. Translation gives CASSYVLAGGQETQYF.

V gene TRBV6-5 combines with J gene TRBJ2-1; TRBD1 agrees at 7 bases. The J segment lost 7 bases and the V segment lost 7 bases, leaving 10 bases of the junction unmatched. The CDR3 totals 14 residues. The V gene's germline CDR1 is MNHEY and CDR2 SVGAGI. The DNA for the CDR3 is TGTGCCAGCATCCGGGACAGTTGGTTGAATGAGCAGTTCTTC. Translating gives CASIRDSWLNEQFF.

This clone was seen a single time. The chain couples TRBV18 to TRBJ2-7; TRBD2 matches 8 bases. Germline lookup yields CDR1 KGHSH and CDR2 LQKENI. The CDR3 totals 15 residues. After removal of 3 bases from V and 3 bases from J, the junction contained 7 bases not matched to a gene. The DNA for the CDR3 is TGTGCCAGCTCACCCTCCATCGGGGGGGACTACGAGCAGTACGTC. Amino acids: CASSPSIGGDYEQYV.

This clone was seen a few times. This rearrangement joins TRBV28 to TRBJ2-7, with 8 bases fitting TRBD1. V lost 8 bases and J lost 2; bases outside the gene matches: 8. The CDR3 runs 14 residues. Germline V gives CDR1 MDHEN, CDR2 SYDVKM. The CDR3 is CASGLGTGPYEQYF. CDR3 nucleotide sequence: TGTGCCAGCGGACTGGGGACAGGACCCTACGAGCAGTACTTC.

This clone was detected a few times. The V and J genes are TRBV30 and TRBJ1-2; 7 bases line up with TRBD1. Germline CDR1 and CDR2: GTSNPN and SVGIG (reference sequence). The V gene end was trimmed by 7 bases and the J gene end by 4 bases; junction bases not matched to a gene: 9. This CDR3 comprises 13 residues. This chain's CDR3 is CASRADRPYGYTF. The CDR3 DNA sequence: TGTGCCTCAAGGGCGGACAGGCCCTATGGCTACACCTTC.

V and J are TRBV11-2 and TRBJ1-1; D possibly corresponds to TRBD1 (5 bases). This CDR3 is 14 amino acids long. V was shortened by 1 base and J by 1 base, with 7 bases between the two germline ends. Germline V CDR1 and CDR2: SGHAT, FQNNGV. CDR3 region: CASSLVTGNTEAFF. Here the CDR3 DNA reads TGTGCCAGCAGCTTAGTAACAGGGAACACTGAAGCTTTCTTT.

The V and J genes are TRBV28 and TRBJ1-2, with 7 bases aligning to TRBD1. Per germline, CDR1 MDHEN and CDR2 SYDVKM. This CDR3 region has 11 residues. Trimming removed 6 bases from V and 10 bases from J; junction bases left unmatched: 5. This CDR3 reads CASSPDRVYTF. CDR3 bases: TGTGCCAGCAGCCCCGACAGGGTCTACACCTTC.

The gene calls are TRBV9 and TRBJ2-1, with TRBD2 identical over 7 bases. The V gene's germline CDR1 is SGDLS and CDR2 YYNGEE. V lost 4 bases to trimming and J lost 5 bases; unmatched junction nucleotides: 21. CDR3 length equals 19 residues. The CDR3 protein is CASSLGLGGSSFLDNEQFF. Written as DNA, the CDR3 is TGTGCCAGCAGCCTCGGGTTAGGCGGGAGCTCCTTCCTCGACAATGAGCAGTTCTTC. Drawing the rest from reference TRBV9 and TRBJ2-1, the complete variable domain is DSGVTQTPKHLITATGQRVTLRCSPRSGDLSVYWYQQSLDQGLQFLIQYYNGEERAKGNILERFSAQQFPDLHSELNLSSLELGDSALYFCASSLGLGGSSFLDNEQFFGPGTRLTVL.

The V and J genes are TRBV7-9 and TRBJ2-7, with 8 positions matching TRBD2. From germline, CDR1 is SEHNR and CDR2 FQNEAQ (reference sequence). Trimming cost V 5 bases and J 6 bases; bases outside gene matches: 6. The CDR3 spans 13 residues. CDR3: CASSRSGSGEQYF. Here the CDR3 DNA reads TGTGCCAGCAGCCGAAGCGGGAGTGGCGAGCAGTACTTC.

The chain is built from TRBV3-1 (or the pseudogene TRBV3-2) and TRBJ1-2; the match to TRBD1 covers 7 bases. V trimming: 1 base; J trimming: 5 bases; junction bases outside the gene matches: 1. Germline values: CDR1 LGHDT, CDR2 YNNKEL (reference sequence). The CDR3 totals 13 residues. The CDR3, as DNA: TGTGCCAGCAGCCAAGGGGACAGTTATGGCTACACCTTC. The encoded protein is CASSQGDSYGYTF.